The table lists the clone carrying this T cell receptor beta chain with many counts. TCRdb re-analysed the RACE reads in MiXCR, keeping a single row per CDR3 protein. The data contain 40,000 or so distinct CDR3 sequences, approximately 12% of them singletons. Described time point: pre-sensitization, week 0. Treatment described: therapeutic diphenylcyclopropenone sensitization with weekly scalp DPC. Unfractionated whole blood was the source of the extracted total RNA. The data stem from a study of human T cells and chemical hapten exposure. Across the study: Diphenylcyclopropenone was administered weekly to the scalp of patients throughout the roughly 25-week study.

Trimming took off 6 bases at V and 0 bases at J, with 14 bases between the two ends. Germline V gene data show CDR1 as DFQATT and CDR2 as SNEGSKA (reference sequence). The CDR3 is 15 residues long. This TCR was recovered from a woman between 35 and 50 years old with alopecia areata. Some clones in this sample may be carry-over from other donors' samples. The rearrangement uses TRBV20-1 and TRBJ1-4; maybe TRBD1 (5 bases). This specimen consisted of whole blood, obtained in connection with sensitization to the hapten diphenylcyclopropenone (DPC). Here the CDR3 DNA reads TGCAGTGCAGCTCGCGGGGCCTCAACTAATGAAAAACTGTTTTTT. It specifies CSAARGASTNEKLFF.